This T cell receptor beta chain was sequenced during a study of blood T cell repertoires in COVID-19. Study details: COVID-19 samples collected from the United States, Italy and Spain covered acute and convalescent phases. PBMCs, B-cell-depleted T cells, or T cells were the source of the cDNA or gDNA that made up the material.

Only a few counts were recorded for this clone. The germline gives CDR1 MNHEY, CDR2 SMNVEV (reference sequence). The CDR3 is made up of 13 amino acids. The V end was cut by 2 bases, the J end by 7 bases, with 12 bases between. Methods used by the authors: For nucleated cells, counts were estimated from reference gene primer amplification. Data came from immunoSEQ multiplex PCR; TCRdb stores just in-frame clones and leaves some out. The DNA was the basis for D and trimming; V, J and clone size are from that table. Altogether about 300,000 clones are present, around 92% being singletons, with the ten largest covering 5% to 7.5%.

The sequenced material came from peripheral blood. The chain joins TRBV27 to TRBJ2-7, with D hard to call. The receptor was isolated from a man younger than 35 who had recovered from COVID-19. CDR3 bases: TGTGCCAGCAGTTTAAAGGCCCCTAGGGAGCAGTACTTC. Encoded protein: CASSLKAPREQYF.